The 18 T cell receptor beta chains below come from one sample, sequenced in a study of blood T cell repertoires in COVID-19. Using immunoSEQ multiplex PCR, the repertoire was profiled, and TCRdb retains in-frame clones only, with some absent. The repertoire holds 300,000 to 400,000 clones, with approximately 90% as singletons. The sequencing sample was made of PBMCs or T cells enriched from blood (not recorded which). The receptors stem from a woman aged 18-29 years who had recovered from COVID-19.

This clone has a handful of counts. The identical CDR3 is also encoded by other nucleotide sequences in the sample. This chain links TRBV5-6 with TRBJ1-2, with 8 bases fitting TRBD1. The trim removed 4 bases at V and 4 bases at J, leaving 6 bases unmatched. Germline-derived CDR1 and CDR2 are SGHDT and YYEEEE. The length of the CDR3 is 14 residues. CDR3 in DNA: TGTGCCAGCAGCCCCGACGGACAGGGCTATGGCTACACCTTC. Encoded protein: CASSPDGQGYGYTF.

J is TRBJ1-2 and V is TRBV2, with 8 positions matching TRBD1. The CDR3 consists of 13 residues. The ends lost 7 bases at V and 2 bases at J; junction bases unmatched: 3. Germline V lookup: CDR1 SNHLY, CDR2 FYNNEI. CDR3: CASMGQENYGYTF. The CDR3 bases are TGTGCCAGCATGGGACAGGAGAACTATGGCTACACCTTC.

The chain has TRBV7-2 and TRBJ2-7; D is perhaps TRBD1 (5 bases). The V and J ends lost 5 bases and 8 bases respectively, with 10 bases between them. There are 11 residues in the CDR3. Germline CDR1 reads SGHTA; CDR2 reads FQGNSA. The CDR3 coding sequence is TGTGCCAGCAGCCTAACAGGAAAGCAGTACTTC. Amino acids: CASSLTGKQYF.

The J gene is TRBJ2-1, the V gene TRBV7-3; TRBD1 matches at 7 bases. J gave up 6 bases and V 4 bases, and 9 bases lay outside the gene matches. Germline CDR1 reads SGHTA; CDR2 reads FQGTGA. This CDR3 is 15 amino acids long. The CDR3 DNA reads as TGTGCCAGCAGCTACCAAAGGGGGCCTTTCAATGAGCAGTTCTTC. It yields the protein CASSYQRGPFNEQFF.

DNA for the CDR3: TGTGCCAGCAGGGCTGGACAGGGCAATCAGCCCCAGCATTTT. Protein product: CASRAGQGNQPQHF. This chain uses TRBV2 with TRBJ1-5; TRBD1 matches 7 bases. The CDR3 is made up of 14 amino acids. From germline, CDR1 is SNHLY and CDR2 FYNNEI. J gave up 2 bases and V 6 bases, and 4 bases lay outside the gene matches.

The rearrangement joins TRBV4-1 to TRBJ1-3, with TRBD1 as a possible D gene (5 bases). The V gene lost 0 bases and the J gene lost 4 bases, with 10 bases spanning the gap. From germline, CDR1 is MGHRA and CDR2 YSYEKL. The CDR3 has 15 residues. The CDR3 loop reads CASSQDAGYGNTIYF. CDR3 in DNA: TGCGCCAGCAGCCAAGATGCAGGGTACGGAAACACCATATATTTT.

The V and J genes are TRBV20-1 and TRBJ1-2; 7 nucleotides align to TRBD1. This CDR3 is built from 14 residues. V shed 3 bases, J shed 0 bases, and the junction held 4 bases outside the gene matches. The germline V gene has CDR1 DFQATT and CDR2 SNEGSKA (reference sequence). CDR3 nucleotides: TGCAGTGCTAGTCTCGGGACAGCTAACTATGGCTACACCTTC. Its translation is CSASLGTANYGYTF.

The rearrangement joins TRBV6-5 to TRBJ1-4; a possible D gene is TRBD1 (5 bases). Trimming cost V 1 base and J 5 bases, with 8 bases left between them. The CDR3 loop spans 14 amino acids. Germline CDR1 and CDR2: MNHEY and SVGAGI. The CDR3 is CASSYYGHNEKLFF. The CDR3 bases are TGTGCCAGCAGTTACTACGGACACAATGAAAAACTGTTTTTT.

This clone was found many times. This chain uses TRBV28 with TRBJ2-2; 10 nucleotides match TRBD1. J gave up 5 bases and V 4 bases, and 4 bases lay outside the gene matches. This CDR3 has 15 amino acids. The V gene's germline CDR1 is MDHEN and CDR2 SYDVKM. The CDR3 spells CASSSGQGETGELFF. The CDR3 bases are TGTGCCAGCAGTTCCGGACAGGGGGAAACCGGGGAGCTGTTTTTT.

A single count supports this clone. The CDR3 coding sequence is TGTGCCAGTAGTATCGGACTAGCGGGGCCCGCGACCTACGAGCAGTACTTC. Protein product: CASSIGLAGPATYEQYF. The chain employs TRBV19 and TRBJ2-7; 12 nucleotides line up with TRBD2. The trim removed 3 bases at V and 2 bases at J, leaving 8 bases unmatched. The CDR3 consists of 17 residues. Germline V CDR1 and CDR2: LNHDA, SQIVND (reference sequence).

The gene calls are TRBV6-6 and TRBJ1-1; unclear D gene. CDR3 size: 14 residues. Between the trimmed V and J ends, which lost 5 bases and 7 bases, there was a span of 17 bases. Germline values: CDR1 MNHNY, CDR2 SVGAGI (reference sequence). The CDR3 DNA reads as TGTGCCAGCAGTACCTCAGGAGGGTGGGTTGAAGCTTTCTTT. It translates to CASSTSGGWVEAFF.

The rearrangement uses TRBV9 and TRBJ2-4, with D tentatively TRBD1 (6 bases). The CDR3 has 14 residues. V lost 0 bases and J lost 7, with 11 bases in between. From germline, CDR1 is SGDLS and CDR2 YYNGEE. The CDR3 DNA sequence: TGTGCCAGCAGCGTAGATGGGGGCCAGAACATTCAGTACTTC. This codes for CASSVDGGQNIQYF.

The V and J genes are TRBV5-8 and TRBJ2-7; TRBD2 matches 8 bases. Germline V gene lookup returns CDR1 SGHTS and CDR2 YDEGEE. Germline trimming cut 2 bases from V and 2 bases from J; bases unmatched to any gene: 15. This CDR3 is 18 amino acids long. CDR3 sequence reads: CASSFPARDRGGTYEQYF. CDR3 DNA sequence: TGTGCCAGCAGCTTCCCCGCGCGGGATCGGGGGGGCACCTACGAGCAGTACTTC.

The V gene is TRBV6-5, the J gene TRBJ2-3; weak D call: TRBD2 (5 bases). The V end was cut by 6 bases, the J end by 4 bases, with 17 bases between. This CDR3 region has 15 residues. CDR1 and CDR2 (germline): MNHEY, SVGAGI. The CDR3 region is CASRLLRGSSDTQYF. CDR3 DNA sequence: TGTGCCAGCAGACTACTGCGAGGGTCATCAGATACGCAGTATTTT.

This clone was detected once. CDR3 in amino acids: CASTPGVVWTDTQYF. CDR3 DNA sequence: TGTGCCAGCACTCCAGGTGTAGTCTGGACAGATACGCAGTATTTT. V and J are TRBV3-1 (or the pseudogene TRBV3-2) and TRBJ2-3; the D is unclear. In germline, CDR1 is LGHDT, CDR2 YNNKEL (reference sequence). The CDR3 length is 15 residues. V lost 7 bases and J 3 bases, leaving 17 bases between the germline ends.

V and J are TRBV18 and TRBJ1-2, with D unresolved. Germline V gives CDR1 KGHSH, CDR2 LQKENI. V lost 0 bases and J lost 1, with 6 bases in between. CDR3 length: 14 residues. CDR3 in DNA: TGTGCCAGCTCACCACCGCAGAATAACTATGGCTACACCTTC. This encodes CASSPPQNNYGYTF. The full variable domain, rest sourced from reference TRBV18 and TRBJ1-2, is NAGVMQNPRHLVRRRGQEARLRCSPMKGHSHVYWYRQLPEEGLKFMVYLQKENIIDESGMPKERFSAEFPKEGPSILRIQQVVRGDSAAYFCASSPPQNNYGYTFGSGTRLTVV.

The chain carries TRBV11-2 and TRBJ2-1; 7 positions match TRBD1. The trim removed 4 bases at V and 10 bases at J, leaving 7 bases unmatched. Looked up from germline, CDR1 is SGHAT and CDR2 is FQNNGV. The CDR3 runs 13 residues. The CDR3 bases are TGTGCCAGCAGCTCTTCAGGGGGATACGAGCAGTTCTTC. The encoded protein is CASSSSGGYEQFF.

This clone was seen ten or more times. The chain joins TRBV18 to TRBJ1-3; D gene uncertain. Germline loops: CDR1 KGHSH, CDR2 LQKENI. Deletions cut 3 bases from V and 7 bases from J, with 13 bases between. The CDR3 is 14 amino acids. The chain's CDR3 is CASSPSVRGNTIYF. CDR3 bases: TGTGCCAGCTCACCCAGTGTAAGAGGGAACACCATATATTTT. Looking up the rest from reference TRBV18 and TRBJ1-3 gives the full variable domain: NAGVMQNPRHLVRRRGQEARLRCSPMKGHSHVYWYRQLPEEGLKFMVYLQKENIIDESGMPKERFSAEFPKEGPSILRIQQVVRGDSAAYFCASSPSVRGNTIYFGEGSWLTVV.